The T cell receptor beta chain under discussion was sequenced for a study of breast tumors, draining lymph nodes, adjacent tissues. Study-wide results and caveats: Tumor and nontumor repertoires were significantly more similar in luminal-like than in basal-like breast cancer.

MiXCR, run by TCRdb on the multiplex PCR reads, gives a single entry per CDR3 protein. The table has approximately 230,000 distinct CDR3 sequences, roughly a third seen once. The lymph nodes were axillary draining lymph nodes from breast cancer patients. Germline CDR1 SGHNT, CDR2 YYREEE (reference sequence). The CDR3 extends over 15 amino acids. The V segment lost 1 base and the J segment 2 bases; nucleotides outside the gene matches: 2. This clonotype occurred many times. No antigen is known for it. The clonotype was recovered from a female donor with breast cancer. Some clones in this sample may be carry-over from other donors' samples. Sequenced material: axillary lymph node tissue. J is TRBJ2-1 and V is TRBV5-4; 8 bases line up with TRBD2. Here the CDR3 reads CASSLTSGTYNEQFF. DNA of the CDR3: TGTGCCAGCAGCTTGACTAGCGGAACCTACAATGAGCAGTTCTTC.